What follows are 16 T cell receptor beta chains derived from one specimen sequenced in a study of CD8+ T cells in alopecia areata. Extracted RNA was reverse transcribed into cDNA, the sequencing template. Profiling relied on immunoSEQ multiplex PCR, and the TCRdb table lists in-frame clones only, not all of them. The data contain roughly 230,000 clones, roughly two fifths of them singletons. The treatment denotes: oral pan-JAK inhibitor, 5-10 mg twice daily. The sample was CD4+ T cells sorted from blood, taken between weeks 36 and 40, from a patient treated with tofacitinib. The source is a human donor with alopecia areata.

The CDR3 DNA reads TGTGCCAGCAGCTTAGACGGCGTCACAGATACGCAGTATTTT. The encoded protein is CASSLDGVTDTQYF. This chain uses TRBV11-3 with TRBJ2-3, with D uncertain. Trimming left V 0 bases short and J 2 bases short, with 6 bases between. Germline lookup yields CDR1 SGHNT and CDR2 YENEEA. This CDR3 has 14 residues.

Details on this clone: An end of the junction differs from the germline gene, which may be a read error. The genes are TRBV29-1 and TRBJ1-1; 7 bases align to TRBD1. The CDR3 has 13 amino acids. Germline loops: CDR1 SQVTM, CDR2 ANQGSEA. CDR3 amino acids: CSVEGDRNTEAFF. CDR3 in DNA: TGCAGCGTCGAAGGGGACAGGAACACTGAAGCTTTCTTT.

V and J are TRBV27 and TRBJ2-1; the match to TRBD2 covers 9 bases. With V trimmed by 2 bases and J by 2 bases, 4 bases remained unmatched. CDR1 is MNHEY and CDR2 is SMNVEV in the germline V gene (reference sequence). The CDR3 contains 16 residues. The DNA of the CDR3 is TGTGCCAGCAGTTTACAGACTAGCGGAGCCTACAATGAGCAGTTCTTC. Protein sequence: CASSLQTSGAYNEQFF.

V gene TRBV29-1 combines with J gene TRBJ2-4; D is undetermined. V gave up 4 bases and J gave up 7 bases, with 14 bases separating them. Germline-derived CDR1 and CDR2 are SQVTM and ANQGSEA. This CDR3 is 13 amino acids long. CDR3 region: CSVVPAESNIQYF. The CDR3 DNA sequence: TGCAGCGTTGTGCCGGCGGAGTCGAACATTCAGTACTTC.

The gene calls are TRBV18 and TRBJ1-2; D uncertain. Germline CDR1 reads KGHSH; CDR2 reads LQKENI. This CDR3 is 14 amino acids long. V was trimmed by 5 bases and J by 4 bases, leaving 14 bases between them. The CDR3 DNA sequence: TGTGCCAGCTCAGGACCCATCCCCATCTATGGCTACACCTTC. It is translated as CASSGPIPIYGYTF.

The chain couples TRBV25-1 to TRBJ1-1; D perhaps matches TRBD1 (6 bases). Trimming pared 8 bases from V and 10 bases from J, leaving 17 bases between. The CDR3 has 12 amino acids. CDR1 and CDR2 (germline): MGHDK, SYGVNS. In nucleotides, the CDR3 is TGTGCCAGCGGAGGGGGGACGGGGCGAGCTTTCTTT. As protein: CASGGGTGRAFF.

V and J are TRBV7-2 and TRBJ2-5, with 10 bases lining up with TRBD1. The germline CDR1 and CDR2 sequences are SGHTA and FQGNSA. Losses at the gene ends were 5 bases for V and 10 bases for J; bases not matched to a gene: 7. The CDR3 sequence is 13 residues long. The CDR3 loop reads CASSGTGDQYQYF. The CDR3 bases are TGTGCCAGCAGCGGGACAGGGGATCAGTACCAGTACTTC.

This clone was counted many times. V usage is TRBV2 and J usage is TRBJ2-3; perhaps D is TRBD1 or TRBD2 (5 bases each). This CDR3 is built from 11 residues. The germline gives CDR1 SNHLY, CDR2 FYNNEI. The germline V and J ends were trimmed by 3 bases and 10 bases, with 8 bases remaining between them. CDR3 coding DNA: TGTGCCAGCAGTGATTCGGGGCCGCAGTATTTT. Its protein is CASSDSGPQYF.

The J gene is TRBJ2-5, the V gene TRBV6-1; 11 bases agree with TRBD2. Germline-derived CDR1 and CDR2 are MNHNS and SASEGT. The ends lost 7 bases at V and 5 bases at J; junction bases unmatched: 9. The CDR3 extends over 15 amino acids. CDR3 sequence reads: CASTTSGARGETQYF. CDR3 nucleotide sequence: TGTGCCAGCACGACTAGCGGGGCCCGAGGGGAGACCCAGTACTTC.

The chain employs TRBV13 and TRBJ2-5; D call uncertain. Between the trimmed V and J ends, which lost 2 bases and 4 bases, there was a span of 5 bases. CDR1 is PRHDT, CDR2 FYEKMQ, per germline (reference sequence). This CDR3 spans 12 amino acids. CDR3 loop: CASSLRVETQYF. The CDR3 coding sequence is TGTGCCAGCAGCTTACGTGTAGAGACCCAGTACTTC.

The chain recombines TRBV19 with TRBJ1-3; D remains ambiguous. Looked up from germline, CDR1 is LNHDA and CDR2 is SQIVND (reference sequence). The V gene lost 2 bases and the J gene lost 2 bases, with 19 bases spanning the gap. The CDR3 has 18 amino acids. This CDR3 reads CASSIFTSKGSPGNTIYF. The CDR3 DNA sequence: TGTGCCAGTAGTATATTTACCTCAAAGGGAAGCCCTGGAAACACCATATATTTT.

V gene TRBV4-1 combines with J gene TRBJ2-7, with a weak D call TRBD2 (6 bases). CDR3 length: 15 residues. CDR1 and CDR2 from the germline V gene are MGHRA and YSYEKL. Trimming left V 3 bases short and J 2 bases short, with 14 bases between. The CDR3, as DNA: TGCGCCAGCAGCCAGGGAGGAGGGCGTACCTACGAGCAGTACTTC. It codes for CASSQGGGRTYEQYF.

The V and J genes are TRBV7-9 and TRBJ2-1; 11 nucleotides match TRBD2. J gave up 4 bases and V 5 bases, and 7 bases lay outside the gene matches. The germline V gene has CDR1 SEHNR and CDR2 FQNEAQ (reference sequence). CDR3 length: 16 residues. CDR3 nucleotide sequence: TGTGCCAGCAGCCGTGGGACTAGCGGTTGGTACAATGAGCAGTTCTTC. This codes for CASSRGTSGWYNEQFF.

This clone came up a few times. The chain recombines TRBV27 with TRBJ2-7; no clear D gene. The germline V and J ends were trimmed by 6 bases and 3 bases, with 15 bases remaining between them. CDR3 length equals 14 residues. The germline V gene has CDR1 MNHEY and CDR2 SMNVEV (reference sequence). As DNA, the CDR3 is TGTGCCAGCAGCTTGGACCGTATAAGCTACGAGCAGTACTTC. Its translation: CASSLDRISYEQYF.

This rearrangement joins TRBV28 to TRBJ2-5; D uncertain. Trimming took 7 bases from V and 5 from J, leaving 14 bases between them. Germline V lookup: CDR1 MDHEN, CDR2 SYDVKM. This CDR3 spans 13 amino acids. CDR3 in DNA: TGTGCCAGCATAGGTGAACCCCAGGAGACCCAGTACTTC. This sequence encodes CASIGEPQETQYF.

The genes are TRBV30 and TRBJ1-3; 7 positions agree with TRBD1. The V gene end was trimmed by 3 bases and the J gene end by 5 bases; junction bases not matched to a gene: 7. The CDR3 totals 14 residues. CDR1 and CDR2 from the germline V gene are GTSNPN and SVGIG (reference sequence). Written as DNA, the CDR3 is TGTGCCTGGAGGACCCCGGGACAGAGAAACACCATATATTTT. Translation: CAWRTPGQRNTIYF.